Listed here are 17 T cell receptor beta chains from one sample, sequenced in a study of T cells in tuberculosis. TCRdb's table, derived via immunoSEQ multiplex PCR, lists solely in-frame clones and lacks some. The sample has about 28,000 clones, 90% seen once. The sequenced sample was PBMCs. These receptors all stem from a donor between 10 and 35 years old with latent tuberculosis or without tuberculosis infection.

The chain links TRBV23-1 to TRBJ2-7; 7 bases fit TRBD2. TRBV23-1 is noted as an ORF with a role that remains uncertain. V dropped 0 bases and J dropped 4; count of bases not matched to a gene: 15. This CDR3 has 18 amino acids. CDR3 DNA sequence: TGCGCCAGCAGTCAATCGGGAGGGTCCTGCAATGGGGGGTACGAGCAGTACTTC. This codes for CASSQSGGSCNGGYEQYF.

The CDR3 sequence: CASSLAFAGESETQYF. As DNA, the CDR3 is TGTGCCAGCAGCTTGGCCTTCGCGGGGGAGTCAGAGACCCAGTACTTC. The chain has TRBV5-6 and TRBJ2-5, with 7 positions matching TRBD2. CDR1 and CDR2 from the germline V gene are SGHDT and YYEEEE. Trimming removed 0 bases from V and 4 bases from J; junction bases left unmatched: 9. The CDR3 sequence is 16 residues long.

This chain links TRBV7-9 with TRBJ1-5, with 9 bases aligning to TRBD1. CDR1 is SEHNR and CDR2 is FQNEAQ in the germline V gene (reference sequence). Germline trimming cut 6 bases from V and 4 bases from J; bases unmatched to any gene: 4. The CDR3 spans 14 residues. The CDR3 spells CASRAGTGNQPQHF. The CDR3 DNA follows: TGTGCCAGCAGAGCCGGGACAGGGAATCAGCCCCAGCATTTT.

The chain employs TRBV7-8 and TRBJ1-1; 7 positions match TRBD1. Trimming at V came to 3 bases and at J to 0 bases, leaving 7 bases not matched to a gene. The V gene's germline CDR1 is SGHVS and CDR2 FQNEAQ. CDR3 length: 16 residues. The CDR3: CASSFGTENMNTEAFF. The CDR3 DNA reads as TGTGCCAGCAGCTTTGGGACAGAAAATATGAACACTGAAGCTTTCTTT.

The rearrangement joins TRBV15 to TRBJ1-1, with unresolved D. Trimming stripped 0 bases from V and 9 bases from J, with 14 bases between. The germline CDR1 and CDR2 sequences are LNHNV and YYDKDF (reference sequence). The length of the CDR3 is 14 residues. The CDR3 spells CATSREGGAPKAFF. The CDR3 bases are TGTGCCACCAGCAGAGAAGGAGGAGCGCCCAAAGCTTTCTTT.

This chain links TRBV6-5 with TRBJ1-4; weak D call: TRBD1 (6 bases). The CDR3 covers 12 residues. Deletions cut 6 bases from V and 11 bases from J, with 13 bases between. Germline V gives CDR1 MNHEY, CDR2 SVGAGI. CDR3 bases: TGTGCCAGCAGCCAACACCAGGGGAAACTGTTTTTT. Translation gives CASSQHQGKLFF.

In its sample, this clone was seen once. The CDR3 DNA is TGTGCCAGCTCACCACCGAGTCTAGCGGAATACAATGAGCAGTTCTTC. This codes for CASSPPSLAEYNEQFF. The chain combines TRBV18 with TRBJ2-1, with 7 bases identical to TRBD2. CDR1 is KGHSH, CDR2 LQKENI, per germline. The CDR3 spans 16 residues. Trimming cost V 0 bases and J 4 bases; bases outside gene matches: 6.

A single count supports this clone. The rearrangement links TRBV28 to TRBJ1-5; 12 bases are shared with TRBD1. There are 18 residues in the CDR3. Germline V gene data show CDR1 as MDHEN and CDR2 as SYDVKM. V shed 5 bases, J shed 2 bases, and the junction held 10 bases outside the gene matches. The CDR3 loop is CASSMPGQGAKGNQPQHF. The CDR3 DNA reads TGTGCCAGCAGTATGCCGGGACAGGGGGCTAAGGGCAATCAGCCCCAGCATTTT. Variable domain in full (rest from reference TRBV28 and TRBJ1-5): DVKVTQSSRYLVKRTGEKVFLECVQDMDHENMFWYRQDPGLGLRLIYFSYDVKMKEKGDIPEGYSVSREKKERFSLILESASTNQTSMYLCASSMPGQGAKGNQPQHFGDGTRLSIL.

The chain uses TRBV2 and TRBJ1-5, with a possible D match to TRBD1 (5 bases). V shed 6 bases and J shed 7 bases, with 13 bases lying between them. The CDR3 contains 13 residues. Germline CDR1 reads SNHLY; CDR2 reads FYNNEI. The CDR3 nucleotides are TGTGCCAGCAGCCCCAGGGTAGCCCAGCCCCAGCATTTT. Its protein is CASSPRVAQPQHF.

This rearrangement joins TRBV6-1 to TRBJ1-4, with 9 positions matching TRBD1. Trimming removed 8 bases from V and 7 bases from J; junction bases left unmatched: 2. Germline V CDR1 and CDR2: MNHNS, SASEGT. CDR3 length equals 12 residues. DNA for the CDR3: TGTGCCAGCTGGACAGGGGTTGAAAAACTGTTTTTT. It specifies CASWTGVEKLFF.

The chain recombines TRBV21-1 with TRBJ2-6; the table's D call, TRBD1, was not checked against the DNA. TRBV21-1 represents a pseudogene. The CDR3 extends over 17 amino acids. The CDR3 DNA sequence: TGTGCCAGCAGCAAAAATTCAGGGGGCTCTGGGGCCAACGTCCTGACTTTC. Its translation: CASSKNSGGSGANVLTF.

The V call is TRBV7-9, the J call TRBJ1-2; weak D call: TRBD1 (5 bases). Germline-derived CDR1 and CDR2 are SEHNR and FQNEAQ (reference sequence). The V and J ends lost 3 bases and 7 bases respectively, with 21 bases between them. This CDR3 region has 16 residues. The CDR3 sequence is CASSLVEGPYPGGYTF. DNA for the CDR3: TGTGCCAGCAGCTTGGTGGAGGGACCATACCCGGGTGGCTACACCTTC.

This chain uses TRBV7-2 with TRBJ2-3, with D maybe TRBD2 (5 bases). Trimming cost V 4 bases and J 0 bases, with 17 bases left between them. Germline V gene lookup returns CDR1 SGHTA and CDR2 FQGNSA. The length of the CDR3 is 17 residues. The CDR3 nucleotides read TGTGCCAGCAGCTCCAAAAAGCGGCAAACTAGCACAGATACGCAGTATTTT. This sequence encodes CASSSKKRQTSTDTQYF.

The rearrangement links TRBV5-1 to TRBJ1-1, with a possible D match to TRBD1 (6 bases). CDR1 is SGHRS, CDR2 YFSETQ, per germline. V lost 0 bases and J 9 bases, leaving 9 bases between the germline ends. The length of the CDR3 is 12 residues. The CDR3 nucleotides are TGCGCCAGCAGCTTGGGGACAGATCAAGCTTTCTTT. It codes for CASSLGTDQAFF.

The rearrangement uses TRBV29-1 and TRBJ2-1; 12 bases line up with TRBD1. The CDR3 consists of 16 residues. Germline loops: CDR1 SQVTM, CDR2 ANQGSEA. Unmatched junction bases numbered 10, after V lost 3 bases and J lost 7 bases. The CDR3 loop is CSVERGDRGPQNEQFF. For the CDR3, the DNA is TGCAGCGTTGAGCGAGGGGACAGGGGGCCACAAAATGAGCAGTTCTTC.

This clone was counted between two and nine times. The chain carries TRBV5-4 and TRBJ1-1, with D tentatively TRBD1 (6 bases). The CDR3 length is 14 residues. The V gene's germline CDR1 is SGHNT and CDR2 YYREEE (reference sequence). Between the trimmed V and J ends, which lost 4 bases and 5 bases, there was a span of 15 bases. In DNA form, the CDR3 reads TGTGCCAGCAGCGAACAGGGTGGGCGGACTGAAGCTTTCTTT. It yields the protein CASSEQGGRTEAFF.

This clone was counted once. The chain uses TRBV7-8 and TRBJ1-3; 7 positions match TRBD1. This CDR3 contains 16 residues. V dropped 5 bases and J dropped 0; count of bases not matched to a gene: 7. CDR1 and CDR2 (germline): SGHVS, FQNEAQ. Written as DNA, the CDR3 is TGTGCCAGCAGCAGAGGGACAGACCTCTCTGGAAACACCATATATTTT. Amino acids: CASSRGTDLSGNTIYF.